This TCR beta chain was identified during a study of response to subunit inactivated influenza vaccine (dated by TCRdb to between 2017 and 2018). Turning to the overall study: To follow how T cells responded to a trivalent subunit inactivated influenza vaccine, the researchers relied on deep quantitative profiling of the T cell receptor repertoire. General findings and caveats noted by the study authors: According to the authors, only a limited number of new T cells may be recruited by each seasonal influenza vaccination.

Preparation of the library involved RT-PCR. Sequencer: Illumina HiSeq 2500. Using fastp trimming at Q25 and MiXCR clonotype assembly, TCRdb reanalyzed the public sequencing data and kept in-frame beta chains. CDR3 protein sequences are deduplicated, and each keeps its most common genes and DNA. The sample profile shows roughly 630,000 distinct CDR3 sequences; less than 15% of them were found once. In total, the top ten clones hold less than 9% of the sample. A remark on this clonotype: This clone's antigen is unknown. One base away there is no much larger clone; base qualities are not given.

From the cysteine through the phenylalanine, the CDR3 covers 16 amino acids. CDR3 DNA is the only sequence kept; it has 48 bases, read in frame from the first base. Based on the germline V gene, the CDR1 and CDR2 sequences are MNHEY and SVGEGT. At the junction V is shortened by 6 bases and J by 4 bases; bases outside the gene matches: 9. The clonotype was recovered from a man aged 50-59 years who received an inactivated influenza vaccine. Donor details come from another sample of the same person, matched by shared clones. The sequence is built from TRBV6-2 or TRBV6-3 and TRBJ2-2; 9 bases in the junction line up with TRBD2. This specimen was PBMCs from blood, taken less than 15 days before vaccination. The bases read TGTGCCAGCAGAACCGGGACTAGCCTCCCCACCGGGGAGCTGTTTTTT. This is translated as CASRTGTSLPTGELFF.